There are many counts of the clone carrying this T cell receptor (beta chain). Its antigen is unknown. The CDR3 covers 15 residues. Trimming removed 1 base from V and 2 bases from J, with 9 bases in between. Arm-PCR of CDR3 regions and iRepertoire HTBI primers were the basis on which TCR beta libraries were built. Under the authors' procedure: The study identified about 60 TRBV and about 14 TRBJ segments across samples. TCRdb analysed the multiplex PCR reads with MiXCR anew, one entry per CDR3 protein. V and J calls and clone size were set by TCRdb, not the authors. The sample records around 500,000 distinct CDR3 sequences, around 12% being singletons. Time point denoted: newly diagnosed GD, antithyroid drugs for less than 3 months. The authors made the TCR library using RNA they extracted from PBMCs. The data stem from a study of regulatory T cells in long-lasting Graves disease. Study-wide results and limits: Persistent cases favored TRBV28, TRBJ1-2 and TRBJ2-5.

Separately, the same data were catalogued under a study of T cells in Graves' hyperthyroidism and ophthalmopathy. That work states: The HTBI primer set drove a first-round RT-PCR of the TCR CDR3.

V usage is TRBV12-3 or TRBV12-4 and J usage is TRBJ2-1; D gene unclear. This clonotype originated in a woman in her twenties or thirties with Graves disease. The sample consisted of peripheral blood mononuclear cells (PBMCs), taken at new diagnosis, from a patient treated with antithyroid drugs. CDR3 sequence: CASSLEGQAYNEQFF. The CDR3 bases are TGTGCCAGCAGTTTAGAGGGCCAAGCCTACAATGAGCAGTTCTTC.